These 22 T cell receptor beta chains originate from one sample sequenced in a study of human T cells and chemical hapten exposure. Time point reported: pre-sensitization, week 0. Described treatment: therapeutic diphenylcyclopropenone sensitization with weekly scalp DPC. TCRdb passed the RACE reads through MiXCR, listing each CDR3 protein once. The table has fewer than 300,000 distinct CDR3 sequences, approximately 7.5% seen once. The specimen was whole blood, collected in connection with sensitization to the hapten diphenylcyclopropenone (DPC). These receptors came from a young man with alopecia areata. Some clones in this sample may be carry-over from other donors' samples.

This clonotype showed up many times. The chain combines TRBV10-3 with TRBJ1-1; D is uncertain. Trimming cost V 4 bases and J 0 bases, with 9 bases left between them. This CDR3 is built from 14 residues. Germline assignment: CDR1 ENHRY and CDR2 SYGVKD. The DNA of the CDR3 is TGTGCCATCAGTGTGGACGGCATGAACACTGAAGCTTTCTTT. This encodes CAISVDGMNTEAFF.

The count of this clonotype is one. A much larger clone sits a single nucleotide away, making a read error possible. V gene TRBV4-2 combines with J gene TRBJ2-3; no definite D call. Trimming removed 0 bases at V and 2 bases at J, with 12 bases between. Germline-derived CDR1 and CDR2 are LGHNA and YNFKEQ. The CDR3 is 16 amino acids. The CDR3 loop reads CASSQESPSDTDTQYF. The CDR3 bases are TGTGCCAGCAGCCAAGAATCTCCTAGTGACACAGATACGCAGTATTTT.

This clonotype has more than one count but fewer than ten. This chain links TRBV10-3 with TRBJ1-1; D not certain. This CDR3 comprises 12 residues. Per the germline V gene, CDR1 is ENHRY and CDR2 is SYGVKD. The V and J ends lost 4 bases and 6 bases respectively, with 9 bases between them. The CDR3 protein is CAISGNSAEAFF. The CDR3 DNA is TGTGCCATCAGTGGGAACAGCGCTGAAGCTTTCTTT.

Ten or more counts support this clonotype. The rearrangement uses TRBV7-9 and TRBJ1-1; D uncertain. This CDR3 is 16 amino acids long. CDR1 is SEHNR and CDR2 is FQNEAQ in the germline V gene (reference sequence). V lost 5 bases and J 0 bases, leaving 16 bases between the germline ends. The CDR3 DNA follows: TGTGCCAGCAGCCCCCTGGTCAGCCTGATGAACACTGAAGCTTTCTTT. Translating gives CASSPLVSLMNTEAFF.

The V and J genes are TRBV20-1 and TRBJ2-5; 8 bases fit TRBD2. Per germline, CDR1 DFQATT and CDR2 SNEGSKA (reference sequence). The CDR3 runs to 14 residues. The V gene end was trimmed by 6 bases and the J gene end by 3 bases; junction bases not matched to a gene: 9. CDR3 sequence reads: CSADPDGGEETQYF. CDR3 nucleotides: TGCAGTGCCGACCCGGACGGGGGGGAAGAGACCCAGTACTTC.

The chain is built from TRBV29-1 and TRBJ2-1; 9 positions match TRBD2. The CDR3 is 13 residues long. With V trimmed by 3 bases and J by 3 bases, 0 bases remained unmatched. Germline loops: CDR1 SQVTM, CDR2 ANQGSEA. CDR3 sequence: CSVERGGYNEQFF. The DNA for the CDR3 is TGCAGCGTTGAGCGGGGGGGCTACAATGAGCAGTTCTTC.

The V gene is TRBV20-1, the J gene TRBJ2-5, with a weak D call TRBD2 (6 bases). The V and J ends lost 3 bases and 0 bases respectively, with 14 bases between them. The CDR3 runs 15 residues. The V gene's germline CDR1 is DFQATT and CDR2 SNEGSKA (reference sequence). CDR3 amino acids: CSASAGPWYQETQYF. The CDR3 coding sequence is TGCAGTGCTAGTGCGGGACCCTGGTACCAAGAGACCCAGTACTTC.

This clonotype occurred a few times. The chain uses TRBV5-1 and TRBJ2-1, with TRBD2 matching over 9 bases. Trimming at V came to 0 bases and at J to 4 bases, leaving 8 bases not matched to a gene. The CDR3 has 17 residues. Germline V gene lookup returns CDR1 SGHRS and CDR2 YFSETQ. CDR3 coding DNA: TGCGCCAGCAGCTTGGCGGCGTCTAGCGGGAATTACAATGAGCAGTTCTTC. It yields the protein CASSLAASSGNYNEQFF.

Many counts were recorded for this clonotype. The chain combines TRBV2 with TRBJ2-1; D call uncertain. V was trimmed by 6 bases and J by 8 bases, leaving 5 bases between them. The CDR3 is made up of 10 amino acids. Germline loops: CDR1 SNHLY, CDR2 FYNNEI. The DNA of the CDR3 is TGTGCCAGCAGGAATGATGAGCAGTTCTTC. Amino acid sequence: CASRNDEQFF. Variable domain in full (rest from reference TRBV2 and TRBJ2-1): EPEVTQTPSHQVTQMGQEVILRCVPISNHLYFYWYRQILGQKVEFLVSFYNNEISEKSEIFDDQFSVERPDGSNFTLKIRSTKLEDSAMYFCASRNDEQFFGPGTRLTVL.

This clonotype appeared a single time. The gene calls are TRBV21-1 and TRBJ2-2. TRBV21-1 is recorded as a pseudogene. The CDR3 contains 13 residues. The CDR3 DNA is TGTGCCAGCAGCAAAGCGGGCGCCGGGGAGCTGTTTTTT. It yields the protein CASSKAGAGELFF.

Only a few counts were recorded for this clonotype. This chain uses TRBV5-1 with TRBJ2-5; the D is unclear. Per germline, CDR1 SGHRS and CDR2 YFSETQ. The germline V and J ends were trimmed by 2 bases and 1 base, with 12 bases remaining between them. The CDR3 has 15 residues. CDR3 sequence reads: CASSLRRQSQETQYF. In DNA, the CDR3 is TGCGCCAGCAGCTTACGGCGGCAGTCCCAAGAGACCCAGTACTTC.

This clonotype occurred a few times. In DNA form, the CDR3 reads TGTGCCAGCAGTCCGACAGGGATCTCCTACGAGCAGTACTTC. Its translation: CASSPTGISYEQYF. The rearrangement links TRBV28 to TRBJ2-7; 7 bases are shared with TRBD1. The V and J ends lost 5 bases and 0 bases, in that order; junction bases with no gene match: 4. CDR3 length equals 14 residues. CDR1 MDHEN and CDR2 SYDVKM come from the germline V gene.

This clonotype came up a few times. V usage is TRBV5-5 and J usage is TRBJ2-5, with 10 positions matching TRBD1. From germline, CDR1 is SGHKS and CDR2 YYEKEE (reference sequence). The V and J ends lost 2 bases and 6 bases, in that order; junction bases with no gene match: 7. The CDR3 loop spans 15 amino acids. The CDR3 is CASSFRDRGEKTQYF. The DNA for the CDR3 is TGTGCCAGCAGCTTCCGGGACAGGGGAGAGAAGACCCAGTACTTC.

This clonotype was seen only a few times. V is TRBV4-3 and J is TRBJ1-1, with 7 nucleotides matching TRBD1. There are 15 residues in the CDR3. Unmatched junction bases numbered 4, after V lost 0 bases and J lost 3 bases. The germline V gene encodes CDR1 LGHNA and CDR2 YSLEER. The CDR3 bases are TGCGCCAGCAGCCAAGAGCCCAGGGGGGACACTGAAGCTTTCTTT. This sequence encodes CASSQEPRGDTEAFF.

The rearrangement links TRBV6-1 to TRBJ1-5; D possibly corresponds to TRBD1 (5 bases). CDR1 MNHNS and CDR2 SASEGT come from the germline V gene. The V and J ends lost 4 bases and 3 bases respectively, with 10 bases between them. The CDR3 length is 14 residues. CDR3 protein: CASSGQGNNQPQHF. CDR3 DNA: TGTGCCAGCAGTGGTCAGGGTAACAATCAGCCCCAGCATTTT.

The chain recombines TRBV4-1 with TRBJ1-5; D not certain. The CDR3 has 16 residues. With 0 bases removed from V and 3 bases from J, the gap between germline ends came to 12 bases. Germline V gene lookup returns CDR1 MGHRA and CDR2 YSYEKL. This chain's CDR3 is CASSQDQEYFNQPQHF. DNA for the CDR3: TGCGCCAGCAGCCAAGATCAGGAGTATTTCAATCAGCCCCAGCATTTT.

This clonotype was found a few times. This sequence joins TRBV10-3 and TRBJ1-2; D uncertain. The CDR3 consists of 12 residues. With 0 bases removed from V and 6 bases from J, the gap between germline ends came to 5 bases. Per germline, CDR1 ENHRY and CDR2 SYGVKD. The DNA for the CDR3 is TGTGCCATCAGTGAGTCCGGGAATGGCTACACCTTC. It translates to CAISESGNGYTF.

This clonotype was observed a handful of times. The genes are TRBV12-5 and TRBJ1-2; a possible D gene is TRBD1 (6 bases). Germline lookup yields CDR1 LGHNT and CDR2 FRNRAP. This CDR3 contains 13 residues. V lost 6 bases to trimming and J lost 7 bases, with 15 bases between them. CDR3 nucleotide sequence: TGTGCTAGTGGCCTGGGACATCTGCTTGGCTACACCTTC. This gives the protein CASGLGHLLGYTF.

This clonotype has ten or more counts. This chain connects TRBV20-1 to TRBJ1-1; 10 bases line up with TRBD1. Trimming removed 2 bases from V and 4 bases from J; junction bases left unmatched: 7. Germline CDR1 and CDR2: DFQATT and SNEGSKA (reference sequence). The CDR3 has 15 amino acids. CDR3 sequence: CSARSRDRGSTEAFF. CDR3 DNA sequence: TGCAGTGCTAGATCCCGGGACAGGGGATCCACTGAAGCTTTCTTT.

This clonotype has at least ten counts. The chain is built from TRBV7-9 and TRBJ1-1, with TRBD1 matching over 7 bases. This CDR3 is 15 amino acids long. The germline V gene has CDR1 SEHNR and CDR2 FQNEAQ (reference sequence). The junction had 8 bases not matched to a gene; V was cut back by 4 bases and J by 3 bases. The CDR3, as DNA: TGTGCCAGCAGCTATTCCAGGGGGATGCACACTGAAGCTTTCTTT. Protein sequence: CASSYSRGMHTEAFF.

This clonotype was recorded at least ten times. The chain recombines TRBV5-1 with TRBJ1-1; a weak D match, TRBD1 (5 bases). The CDR3 has 14 amino acids. Deletions cut 4 bases from V and 2 bases from J, with 12 bases between. CDR1 and CDR2 from the germline V gene are SGHRS and YFSETQ. DNA of the CDR3: TGCGCCAGCAGCGTCCGGGACCGAAACACTGAAGCTTTCTTT. As protein: CASSVRDRNTEAFF. Drawing the rest from reference TRBV5-1 and TRBJ1-1, the complete variable domain is KAGVTQTPRYLIKTRGQQVTLSCSPISGHRSVSWYQQTPGQGLQFLFEYFSETQRNKGNFPGRFSGRQFSNSRSEMNVSTLELGDSALYLCASSVRDRNTEAFFGQGTRLTVV.

The rearrangement joins TRBV6-2 or TRBV6-3 to TRBJ1-5; 10 bases map to TRBD1. With V trimmed by 5 bases and J by 3 bases, 4 bases remained unmatched. The CDR3 is 15 amino acids. Germline loops: CDR1 MNHEY, CDR2 SVGEGT. CDR3 region: CASSGTGDNNQPQHF. CDR3 nucleotide sequence: TGTGCCAGCAGTGGGACAGGGGATAACAATCAGCCCCAGCATTTT.